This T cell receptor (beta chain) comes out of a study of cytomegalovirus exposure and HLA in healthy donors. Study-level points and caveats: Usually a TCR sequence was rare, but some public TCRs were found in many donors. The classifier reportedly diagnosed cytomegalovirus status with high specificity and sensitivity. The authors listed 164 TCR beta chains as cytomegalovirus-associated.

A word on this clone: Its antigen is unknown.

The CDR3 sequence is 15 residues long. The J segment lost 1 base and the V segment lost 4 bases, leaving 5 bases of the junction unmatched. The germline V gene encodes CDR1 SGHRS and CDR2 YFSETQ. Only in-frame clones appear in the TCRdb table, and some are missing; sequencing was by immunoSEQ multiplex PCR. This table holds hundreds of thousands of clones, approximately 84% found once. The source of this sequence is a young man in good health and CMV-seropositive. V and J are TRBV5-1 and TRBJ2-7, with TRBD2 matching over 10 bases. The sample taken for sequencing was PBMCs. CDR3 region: CASSHRTSGSYEQYF. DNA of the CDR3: TGCGCCAGCAGCCATCGGACTAGCGGTTCCTACGAGCAGTACTTC.